What follows is one TCR beta chain and its context. What it binds is not known. The sample belongs to a study of OX40 agonist ivuxolimab in advanced cancers. Study-level background: Across the patients, intravenous ivuxolimab was delivered every 2 weeks at 0.01 to 10 mg/kg.

The protocol was immunoSEQ multiplex PCR, while the TCRdb copy is restricted to in-frame clones and leaves out a portion. Here the sample spans some 77,000 clones, around nine tenths being singletons. General study findings and limits: With doses of 0.1-3.0 mg/kg, partial responders showed among the lowest clonal expansion. The antigens recognized by the expanded peripheral T cells, that is their antigen specificity, were not determined.

CDR3 size: 14 residues. Looked up from germline, CDR1 is MNHEY and CDR2 is SMNVEV (reference sequence). V lost 5 bases and J lost 4, with 14 bases in between. The chain couples TRBV27 to TRBJ1-2; tentatively, D is TRBD1 (5 bases). This clonotype was obtained from an adult with an advanced solid tumor such as melanoma, head and neck, liver or kidney cancer. This sample comprised CD4+ or CD8+ T cells sorted from blood, obtained in a trial of the OX40 agonist ivuxolimab. The CDR3 bases are TGTGCCAGCAGTCCCTCAGGAAGGGGCTATGGCTACACCTTC. This encodes CASSPSGRGYGYTF.